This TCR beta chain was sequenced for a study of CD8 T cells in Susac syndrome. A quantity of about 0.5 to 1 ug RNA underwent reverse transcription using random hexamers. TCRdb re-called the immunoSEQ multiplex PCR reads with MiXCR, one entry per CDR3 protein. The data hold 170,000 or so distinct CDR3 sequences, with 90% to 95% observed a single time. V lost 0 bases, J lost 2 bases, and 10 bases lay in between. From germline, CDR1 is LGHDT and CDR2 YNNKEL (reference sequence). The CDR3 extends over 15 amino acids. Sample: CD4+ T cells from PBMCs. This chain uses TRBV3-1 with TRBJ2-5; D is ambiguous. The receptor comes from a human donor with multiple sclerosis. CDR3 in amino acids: CASSQDRVAQETQYF. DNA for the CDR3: TGTGCCAGCAGCCAAGATAGAGTAGCTCAAGAGACCCAGTACTTC.